A selection of T cell receptor beta chains follows, all from one sample in a study of T cells in Graves' hyperthyroidism and ophthalmopathy. MiXCR was run by TCRdb on the multiplex PCR reads, yielding one entry per CDR3 protein. The sample includes some 550,000 distinct CDR3 sequences, about a fifth of them seen just once. Sequencing was carried out using blood. These receptors were collected from a man aged 18 to 30 with Graves' hyperthyroidism. Each CDR3 is given with its conserved first and last residue. A D gene is named only where the DNA matches it firmly. Size is stated for part of the rows, as once, few or many counts, or as a class when the clone is expanded.

>TRBJ1-1|.|TRBV5-1|many
TGCGCCAGCAGCTTGTCGGTGGGGACGGGAGACACTGAAGCTTTCTTT
CASSLSVGTGDTEAFF
>TRBJ2-5|.|TRBV6-1|many
TGTGCCAGCAGCACCCCCGAGACCCAGTACTTC
CASSTPETQYF
>TRBJ2-7|TRBD1|TRBV6-5|many
TGTGCCAGCAGTTCATTCCCAGGGGGAATATACGAGCAGTACTTC
CASSSFPGGIYEQYF
>TRBJ2-7|TRBD1|TRBV14|many
TGTGCCAGCAGCCAGAGGACAGGGGGCTTAAGCGAGCAGTACTTC
CASSQRTGGLSEQYF
>TRBJ1-1|.|TRBV20-1|many
TGCAGTGCTGAGATCAGGGGAGGTACTGAAGCTTTCTTT
CSAEIRGGTEAFF
>TRBJ1-2|.|TRBV27|few
TGTGCCAGCAGTGAGGGACGGGGCCTTGGCTACACCTTC
CASSEGRGLGYTF
>TRBJ2-7|.|TRBV12-3/TRBV12-4|many
TGTGCCAGCAGTTTGGCATTCAGCTCCTACGAGCAGTACTTC
CASSLAFSSYEQYF
>TRBJ2-5|.|TRBV9|many
TGTGCCAGCAGCGCCCACTCTACTACGGATGAGACCCAGTACTTC
CASSAHSTTDETQYF
>TRBJ1-1|.|TRBV6-1|many
TGTGCCAGCGGAGACAGGCTCGACACTGAAGCTTTCTTT
CASGDRLDTEAFF
>TRBJ2-7|.|TRBV6-1|.
TGTGCCAGCAGTGTCCGGGGCAGCTCCTACGAGCAGTACTTC
CASSVRGSSYEQYF
>TRBJ1-2|.|TRBV28|many
TGTGCCAGCTACAGATATGGCTACACCTTC
CASYRYGYTF
>TRBJ1-1|.|TRBV6-1|many
TGTGCCAGCGCCGGGTCGGCGAACACTGAAGCTTTCTTT
CASAGSANTEAFF
>TRBJ1-3|.|TRBV27|.
TGTGCCAGCATCTCCCGAGGCACCGGCTCTGGAAACACCATATATTTT
CASISRGTGSGNTIYF
>TRBJ1-1|.|TRBV5-1|.
TGCGCCAGCAGCTTTGGTCAGGAAGCTTTCTTT
CASSFGQEAFF
>TRBJ1-1|.|TRBV11-1|.
TGTGCCAGCAGCTGGGGAATAAGAAGGCACAAAGAATTCGGCACTGAAGCTTTCTTT
CASSWGIRRHKEFGTEAFF
>TRBJ1-2|.|TRBV6-5|many
TGTGCCAGCAGTTACTCGGGGGGGAACTATGGCTACACCTTC
CASSYSGGNYGYTF
>TRBJ1-6|.|TRBV11-2|few
TGTGCCAGCAGCTTAGCCGGACAGACGAATTCACCCCTCCACTTT
CASSLAGQTNSPLHF
>TRBJ1-1|TRBD1|TRBV10-3|many
TGTGCCATCAGTGGCACAGGGGGGCAAGAAGCTTTCTTT
CAISGTGGQEAFF